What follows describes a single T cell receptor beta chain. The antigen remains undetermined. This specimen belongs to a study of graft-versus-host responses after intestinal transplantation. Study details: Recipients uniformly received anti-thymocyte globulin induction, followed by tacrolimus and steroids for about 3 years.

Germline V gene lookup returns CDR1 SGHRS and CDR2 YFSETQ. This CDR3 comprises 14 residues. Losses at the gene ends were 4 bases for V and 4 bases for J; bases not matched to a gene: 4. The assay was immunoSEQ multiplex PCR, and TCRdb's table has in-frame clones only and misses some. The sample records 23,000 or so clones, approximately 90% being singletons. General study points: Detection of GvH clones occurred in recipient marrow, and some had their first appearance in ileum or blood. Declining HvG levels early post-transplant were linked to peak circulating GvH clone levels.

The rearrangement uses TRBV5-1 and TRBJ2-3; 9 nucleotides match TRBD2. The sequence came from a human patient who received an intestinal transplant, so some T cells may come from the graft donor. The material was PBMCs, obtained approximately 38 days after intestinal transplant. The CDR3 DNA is TGCGCCAGCAGCCTTAGGACTAGCGCAGATACGCAGTATTTT. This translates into CASSLRTSADTQYF.